This T cell receptor (beta chain) was captured by sequencing in a study of siplizumab effects on memory and regulatory T cells. General observations from the study: Alloreactive clones mapping to unstimulated subsets formed only a minor fraction. Siplizumab, the agent tested, significantly reduced alloreactive sequences traceable to unstimulated CD4+ memory cells. Memory cells seemed less diverse than naive T cells, which seemed major alloresponse contributors.

Using immunoSEQ multiplex PCR, the repertoire was profiled, and TCRdb retains in-frame clones only, with some absent. In the table there are around 120,000 clones, 90% to 95% of which are singletons. The CDR3 loop spans 14 amino acids. CDR1 LNHNV and CDR2 YYDKDF come from the germline V gene (reference sequence). V dropped 8 bases and J dropped 2 bases, with 10 bases sitting between them. This clone is a singleton in its sample. Its target is unknown. The sequence was obtained from a human donor in good health. Sequenced input: non-Treg CD4+ T cells sorted from blood. This sequence joins TRBV15 and TRBJ2-6; D might be TRBD1 (5 bases). DNA of the CDR3: TGTGCCACCCTCCGACAGACTGGGGCCAACGTCCTGACTTTC. Protein sequence: CATLRQTGANVLTF.